This TCR beta chain was identified during a study of cytomegalovirus exposure and HLA in healthy donors. Germline CDR1 and CDR2: MNHEY and SMNVEV (reference sequence). The V end lost 5 bases, the J end lost 3 bases, and 16 bases lay between the germline ends. This CDR3 is built from 15 residues. About this clone: No antigen is known for it.

PCR was performed using 60 Vbeta and 13 Jbeta primers. The repertoire was sequenced with immunoSEQ multiplex PCR; TCRdb's copy has only in-frame clones and lacks some. The sample shows around 97,000 clones, 73% of them seen only once. Study-level findings and limits: Most TCRs appeared rarely, but some public TCRs recurred in many donors. Sequencing artifact likely explains a cluster of highly shared sequence variants.

The sequencing sample was made of PBMCs. The chain links TRBV27 to TRBJ1-1, with D perhaps matching TRBD1 (6 bases). The sequence was obtained from a man aged 40-55 years in good health and CMV-seronegative. CDR3 amino acids: CASSTGGGADTEAFF. In DNA, the CDR3 is TGTGCCAGCAGTACGGGTGGGGGGGCTGACACTGAAGCTTTCTTT.